The 10 T cell receptor beta chains below come from one sample, sequenced in a study of blood T cell repertoires in COVID-19. Libraries were prepared by immunoSEQ multiplex PCR; TCRdb keeps only in-frame clonotypes and omits some of them. The sample has roughly 240,000 clones, approximately 80% seen once. Sequencing was performed on peripheral blood. All receptors derive from a woman of 80 years or more with acute or convalescent COVID-19.

This chain links TRBV7-2 with TRBJ2-5; 13 bases line up with TRBD2. The V and J ends lost 5 bases and 0 bases, in that order; junction bases with no gene match: 3. CDR1 is SGHTA, CDR2 FQGNSA, per germline. This CDR3 region has 16 residues. This CDR3 is CASSPGLAGDQETQYF. Written as DNA, the CDR3 is TGTGCCAGCAGCCCAGGACTAGCGGGGGACCAAGAGACCCAGTACTTC. The complete variable domain, with remaining parts taken from reference TRBV7-2 and TRBJ2-5, reads GAGVSQSPSNKVTEKGKDVELRCDPISGHTALYWYRQSLGQGLEFLIYFQGNSAPDKSGLPSDRFSAERTGGSVSTLTIQRTQQEDSAVYLCASSPGLAGDQETQYFGPGTRLLVL.

The J gene is TRBJ1-1, the V gene TRBV9; D unresolved. The CDR3 runs to 12 residues. The germline gives CDR1 SGDLS, CDR2 YYNGEE. Trimming pared 4 bases from V and 8 bases from J, leaving 12 bases between. CDR3 in amino acids: CASSTRTGEAFF. CDR3 nucleotides: TGTGCCAGCAGCACCAGGACGGGGGAAGCTTTCTTT.

The chain recombines TRBV6-6 with TRBJ2-1, with D perhaps matching TRBD2 (5 bases). Between the trimmed V and J ends, which lost 5 bases and 0 bases, there was a span of 11 bases. The germline V gene encodes CDR1 MNHNY and CDR2 SVGAGI (reference sequence). CDR3 length: 15 amino acids. CDR3: CASSRAESSYNEQFF. CDR3 nucleotides: TGTGCCAGCAGTAGAGCGGAAAGCTCCTACAATGAGCAGTTCTTC.

The chain recombines TRBV18 with TRBJ2-5; D possibly corresponds to TRBD2 (6 bases). With 8 bases removed from V and 1 base from J, the gap between germline ends came to 11 bases. CDR3 length: 13 amino acids. The germline gives CDR1 KGHSH, CDR2 LQKENI. The CDR3 sequence: CASLGTFQETQYF. In nucleotides, the CDR3 is TGTGCCAGCCTTGGGACTTTCCAAGAGACCCAGTACTTC.

The gene calls are TRBV19 and TRBJ2-3, with a tentative D call TRBD1 (5 bases). V dropped 6 bases and J dropped 3 bases, with 16 bases sitting between them. Germline values: CDR1 LNHDA, CDR2 SQIVND (reference sequence). The CDR3 is made up of 15 amino acids. The CDR3 sequence: CASSLGQLRTDTQYF. CDR3 DNA sequence: TGTGCCAGTAGCCTAGGACAACTCCGAACAGATACGCAGTATTTT.

On this clone itself: The sample holds other DNA sequences that translate to the same CDR3. The gene calls are TRBV29-1 and TRBJ2-7, with D maybe TRBD2 (5 bases). Trimming left V 3 bases short and J 0 bases short, with 6 bases between. CDR3 length: 12 amino acids. The germline gives CDR1 SQVTM, CDR2 ANQGSEA. The chain's CDR3 is CSVEGDSYEQYF. The CDR3 region has the DNA TGCAGCGTTGAGGGAGACTCCTACGAGCAGTACTTC.

The rearrangement links TRBV7-2 to TRBJ2-7, with D possibly TRBD1 on 5 matching bases. Per germline, CDR1 SGHTA and CDR2 FQGNSA. The CDR3 spans 12 residues. V lost 4 bases and J 4 bases, leaving 8 bases between the germline ends. The CDR3 sequence: CASSSHRYEQYF. The CDR3 bases are TGTGCCAGCAGCTCGCACAGGTACGAGCAGTACTTC.

The chain joins TRBV5-4 to TRBJ2-1; 14 bases are a match to TRBD2. V shed 4 bases and J 9 bases; nucleotides not matched to a gene: 3. The CDR3 has 14 amino acids. The germline V gene has CDR1 SGHNT and CDR2 YYREEE (reference sequence). The CDR3 loop reads CASSRGLAGGEQFF. The CDR3 DNA reads TGTGCCAGCAGCCGCGGACTAGCGGGGGGTGAGCAGTTCTTC.

J is TRBJ2-2 and V is TRBV6-2 or TRBV6-3, with D uncertain. CDR3 length: 15 amino acids. CDR1 MNHEY and CDR2 SVGEGT come from the germline V gene. Trimming removed 5 bases at V and 0 bases at J, with 10 bases between. CDR3 bases: TGTGCCAGCAGTCAACAGCCCGCGAACACCGGGGAGCTGTTTTTT. Residues: CASSQQPANTGELFF.

The V gene is TRBV3-1 (or the pseudogene TRBV3-2), the J gene TRBJ1-2; 7 bases are a match to TRBD1. The germline V gene encodes CDR1 LGHDT and CDR2 YNNKEL (reference sequence). J lost 0 bases, V lost 4 bases, and 2 bases had no gene match. The CDR3 length is 14 residues. The CDR3 region is CASSRQGANYGYTF. The CDR3 coding sequence is TGTGCCAGCAGCCGGCAGGGGGCTAACTATGGCTACACCTTC.